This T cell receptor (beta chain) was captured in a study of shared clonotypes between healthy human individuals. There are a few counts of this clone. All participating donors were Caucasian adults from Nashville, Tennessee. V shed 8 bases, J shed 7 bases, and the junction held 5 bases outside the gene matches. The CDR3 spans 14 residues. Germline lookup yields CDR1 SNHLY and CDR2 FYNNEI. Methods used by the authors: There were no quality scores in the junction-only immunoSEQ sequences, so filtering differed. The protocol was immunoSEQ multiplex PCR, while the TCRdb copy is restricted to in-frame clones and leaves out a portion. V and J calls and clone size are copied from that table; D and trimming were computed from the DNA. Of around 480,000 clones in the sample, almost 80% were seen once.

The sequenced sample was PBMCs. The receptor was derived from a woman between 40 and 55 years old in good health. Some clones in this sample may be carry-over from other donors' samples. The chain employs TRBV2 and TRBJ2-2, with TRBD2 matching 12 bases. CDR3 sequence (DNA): TGTGCCAGCGGGTCGACTAGCGGGAGCGGGGAGCTGTTTTTT. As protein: CASGSTSGSGELFF. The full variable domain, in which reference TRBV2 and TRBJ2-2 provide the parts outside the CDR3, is EPEVTQTPSHQVTQMGQEVILRCVPISNHLYFYWYRQILGQKVEFLVSFYNNEISEKSEIFDDQFSVERPDGSNFTLKIRSTKLEDSAMYFCASGSTSGSGELFFGEGSRLTVL.